This T cell receptor beta chain comes out of a study of shared clonotypes between healthy human individuals. Study context: For every donor, three CD4 naive, three CD4 memory, two CD8 naive and one CD8 memory plates were used. Findings and limits, study-wide: What rarefaction showed was incomplete sorted-subset sequencing despite large depth.

Every subset's genomic DNA went evenly onto several immunoSEQ plates. Per the original methods: ImmunoSEQ junction-only sequences lacked quality scores, so their filtering differed. The protocol was immunoSEQ multiplex PCR, while the TCRdb copy is restricted to in-frame clones and leaves out a portion. The V and J calls and the clone size are those of that table, but D and trimming were determined from the DNA. The sample shows 2 million or so clones, 85% to 95% of them seen only once. Comment on this clone: Its antigen is still unknown.

The V and J ends lost 0 bases and 4 bases respectively, with 11 bases between them. CDR3 length: 14 residues. Per the germline V gene, CDR1 is SGHNT and CDR2 is YYREEE (reference sequence). V gene TRBV5-4 combines with J gene TRBJ2-7; no reliable D call. The origin of this receptor is a man aged 18-30 years in good health. The sample consisted of naive CD4+ T cells sorted from blood. Subset indicated: CD45RA+ positively selected. The CDR3 nucleotides are TGTGCCAGCAGCTTGGACGTTGAGCCTTACGAGCAGTACTTC. It codes for CASSLDVEPYEQYF.